Below, 14 T cell receptor beta chains from the same sample are listed, as sequenced in a study of patients and donors after allogeneic stem cell transplantation. TCRdb recomputed calls from the RT-PCR reads with MiXCR, one row per CDR3 protein. The data show about 960,000 distinct CDR3 sequences, 18% seen once. The sample consisted of blood, either unsorted or a sorted T cell fraction (not recorded which). Receptor source: a human donor who was either an allogeneic HSCT recipient or a stem cell or donor lymphocyte infusion donor (not recorded which). It is not recorded whose cells these are; they may come from a transplant donor.

This clonotype was recorded a few times. The chain has TRBV7-9 and TRBJ2-1, with D unresolved. The CDR3 extends over 15 amino acids. Deletions cut 1 base from V and 2 bases from J, with 9 bases between. Germline-derived CDR1 and CDR2 are SEHNR and FQNEAQ (reference sequence). CDR3: CASSLGRAAYNEQFF. CDR3 DNA: TGTGCCAGCAGCTTAGGAAGGGCAGCCTACAATGAGCAGTTCTTC.

The rearrangement links TRBV10-3 to TRBJ2-7; 11 bases are a match to TRBD2. Losses at the gene ends were 5 bases for V and 5 bases for J; bases not matched to a gene: 8. CDR1 and CDR2 from the germline V gene are ENHRY and SYGVKD. The CDR3 is 15 residues long. This chain's CDR3 is CAISPFSGGADEQYF. The CDR3 DNA sequence: TGTGCCATCAGTCCTTTTAGCGGGGGGGCAGACGAGCAGTACTTC.

The chain uses TRBV5-1 and TRBJ2-2; D gene unclear. CDR1 and CDR2 (germline): SGHRS, YFSETQ. V gave up 0 bases and J gave up 10 bases, with 7 bases separating them. The length of the CDR3 is 12 residues. In nucleotides, the CDR3 is TGCGCCAGCAGCTTGGGTGTCGAGGAGCTGTTTTTT. Protein: CASSLGVEELFF.

This clonotype appeared a few times. The chain is built from TRBV20-1 and TRBJ2-7, with 11 bases fitting TRBD2. The CDR3 spans 15 residues. Germline CDR1 DFQATT, CDR2 SNEGSKA (reference sequence). Trimming cost V 2 bases and J 0 bases; bases outside gene matches: 3. CDR3 loop: CSARSSGRYSYEQYF. In nucleotides, the CDR3 is TGCAGTGCTAGATCTAGCGGGAGGTACTCCTACGAGCAGTACTTC.

This clonotype was counted a single time. The V gene is TRBV7-9, the J gene TRBJ1-4; D call uncertain. Looked up from germline, CDR1 is SEHNR and CDR2 is FQNEAQ (reference sequence). V gave up 6 bases and J gave up 7 bases, with 9 bases separating them. This CDR3 has 12 amino acids. Written as DNA, the CDR3 is TGTGCCAGCAGTGGAGGGTTTGAAAAACTGTTTTTT. This encodes CASSGGFEKLFF. Filled out from reference TRBV7-9 and TRBJ1-4, the complete variable domain reads DTGVSQNPRHKITKRGQNVTFRCDPISEHNRLYWYRQTLGQGPEFLTYFQNEAQLEKSRLLSDRFSAERPKGSFSTLEIQRTEQGDSAMYLCASSGGFEKLFFGSGTQLSVL.

In this sample, this clonotype turned up a few times. This chain links TRBV7-6 with TRBJ2-7; 7 bases are a match to TRBD2. V lost 1 base to trimming and J lost 4 bases; unmatched junction nucleotides: 10. This CDR3 is 16 amino acids long. CDR1 is SGHVS, CDR2 FNYEAQ, per germline. CDR3 coding DNA: TGTGCCAGCAGCTTAGGAAGCAGCGGGGCCGCTTACGAGCAGTACTTC. This codes for CASSLGSSGAAYEQYF.

The gene calls are TRBV5-1 and TRBJ1-1, with D perhaps matching TRBD1 (5 bases). Trimming removed 5 bases at V and 6 bases at J, with 17 bases between. Germline assignment: CDR1 SGHRS and CDR2 YFSETQ. The CDR3 loop spans 14 amino acids. The CDR3 loop reads CASRPDSKVAEAFF. CDR3 coding DNA: TGCGCCAGCAGGCCCGACAGTAAGGTCGCTGAAGCTTTCTTT.

In its sample, this clonotype was seen many times. Written as DNA, the CDR3 is TGCGCCAGCAGCTTGGCCTGGGGGCCGAGTGAGCAGTTCTTC. Translated: CASSLAWGPSEQFF. The chain recombines TRBV5-1 with TRBJ2-1, with D tentatively TRBD1 (6 bases). Germline V gene data show CDR1 as SGHRS and CDR2 as YFSETQ. The V end lost 0 bases, the J end lost 9 bases, and 13 bases lay between the germline ends. This CDR3 is 14 amino acids long.

CDR3 coding DNA: TGTGCCAGCAGTTACTTCGCTTCGGGGATACTCAACAATGAGCAGTTCTTC. Protein sequence: CASSYFASGILNNEQFF. The chain links TRBV6-5 to TRBJ2-1; a possible D gene is TRBD2 (5 bases). The length of the CDR3 is 17 residues. Germline assignment: CDR1 MNHEY and CDR2 SVGAGI. V was shortened by 1 base and J by 5 bases, with 18 bases between the two germline ends.

This clonotype has more than one count but fewer than ten. This chain links TRBV7-9 with TRBJ2-6; D tentatively reads TRBD1 or TRBD2 (5 bases each). This CDR3 has 14 amino acids. In germline, CDR1 is SEHNR, CDR2 FQNEAQ (reference sequence). Trimming stripped 8 bases from V and 5 bases from J, with 13 bases between. This chain's CDR3 is CASGGAGRANVLTF. Written as DNA, the CDR3 is TGTGCCAGCGGGGGAGCAGGGAGGGCCAACGTCCTGACTTTC. The whole variable domain, filled in from reference TRBV7-9 and TRBJ2-6, reads DTGVSQNPRHKITKRGQNVTFRCDPISEHNRLYWYRQTLGQGPEFLTYFQNEAQLEKSRLLSDRFSAERPKGSFSTLEIQRTEQGDSAMYLCASGGAGRANVLTFGAGSRLTVL.

The count of this clonotype is one. The genes are TRBV24-1 and TRBJ2-1; D is unresolved. The CDR3 is 12 amino acids. The ends were cut back, 6 bases at V and 8 bases at J, with 10 bases in the middle. CDR1 KGHDR and CDR2 SFDVKD come from the germline V gene. The CDR3 nucleotides are TGTGCCACCAGTAACCACCCCGATGAGCAGTTCTTC. Amino acid sequence: CATSNHPDEQFF.

This clonotype was seen a handful of times. The chain couples TRBV20-1 to TRBJ1-1, with D unresolved. Germline CDR1 DFQATT, CDR2 SNEGSKA (reference sequence). CDR3 length: 15 residues. V lost 6 bases and J lost 1, with 18 bases in between. CDR3 protein: CSATTGWDGNTEAFF. DNA of the CDR3: TGCAGTGCCACCACTGGTTGGGATGGGAACACTGAAGCTTTCTTT.

This rearrangement joins TRBV7-9 to TRBJ2-6; weak D call: TRBD1 (6 bases). The V gene's germline CDR1 is SEHNR and CDR2 FQNEAQ (reference sequence). Trimming removed 2 bases from V and 0 bases from J, with 11 bases in between. The length of the CDR3 is 17 residues. CDR3 loop: CASSLRNRVSGANVLTF. The CDR3 DNA follows: TGTGCCAGCAGCTTAAGGAACAGGGTCTCTGGGGCCAACGTCCTGACTTTC.

V usage is TRBV6-1 and J usage is TRBJ2-1; 8 bases fit TRBD1. Germline trimming cut 6 bases from V and 9 bases from J; bases unmatched to any gene: 13. The CDR3 covers 15 residues. Germline V gene sequence: CDR1 MNHNS, CDR2 SASEGT. CDR3 DNA: TGTGCCAGCAGCAAGGGGCAGGGGGCGCGGGGTGAGCAGTTCTTC. Amino acid sequence: CASSKGQGARGEQFF.